This T cell receptor beta chain was recorded in a study of prognosis after radiotherapy for stage I lung cancer. Study background: As radiotherapy, SBRT was administered in 3 to 5 fractions with a biologically effective dose of at least 100 Gy. Stereotactic body radiotherapy was given without concurrent therapy in all patients.

Study-level results: After stereotactic body radiation therapy, unique TCR clone counts dropped from a median of around 9,500 to 6,500.

The CDR3 sequence is 17 residues long. Trimming cost V 7 bases and J 4 bases, with 23 bases left between them. Germline CDR1 and CDR2: MDHEN and SYDVKM. This clonotype was seen ten or more times. No antigen is known for it. It was by two-round multiplex PCR that TCR beta CDR3 was amplified from genomic DNA. Used in first-round PCR were primers specific to each TRBV and TRBJ gene. One entry per CDR3 protein results from TCRdb running MiXCR on the multiplex PCR reads. The profile covers about 51,000 distinct CDR3 sequences, with approximately 35% appearing a single time and about 8.3% taken by the ten largest.

The TCR comes from a donor of 50 years or more with non-small cell lung cancer. The V gene is TRBV28, the J gene TRBJ1-3; no definite D call. The source material was PBMCs, sampled before or after stereotactic body radiation therapy (not recorded which). CDR3 DNA: TGTGCCAGCACTAAATTCACCCGGACTCGCGGGGGAAACACCATATATTTT. Its protein is CASTKFTRTRGGNTIYF. Supplemented by reference TRBV28 and TRBJ1-3, the full variable domain reads DVKVTQSSRYLVKRTGEKVFLECVQDMDHENMFWYRQDPGLGLRLIYFSYDVKMKEKGDIPEGYSVSREKKERFSLILESASTNQTSMYLCASTKFTRTRGGNTIYFGEGSWLTVV.